Below, one T cell receptor beta chain is given with its context. The antigen remains undetermined. The data were produced by immunoSEQ multiplex PCR, yet TCRdb's version contains in-frame clones alone and is incomplete. The table records about 130,000 clones, 75% to 90% of them present only once. The CDR3 has 14 amino acids. Germline assignment: CDR1 SNHLY and CDR2 FYNNEI. Trimming took off 6 bases at V and 1 base at J, with 13 bases between the two ends. This record belongs to a study of T cell responses to AZD1222 COVID-19 vaccine. Study-wide findings and caveats: Spike-specific TCR breadth and depth went up after people got two AZD1222 doses. AZD1222 recipients seropositive at baseline numbered only 5 or 6. White British ancestry dominated among donors, who included more females, and clonal diversity was possibly underestimated.

Pooled samples include second doses given at about 4 or 12 weeks. This clonotype originated in an adult who received the AZD1222 COVID-19 vaccine. This chain uses TRBV2 with TRBJ2-7; a weak D match, TRBD1 (5 bases). The sequenced sample was peripheral blood, obtained 28 days after the second AZD1222 dose. The CDR3 nucleotides are TGTGCCAGCAGGGCCTTGGACAATTCCTACGAGCAGTACTTC. Its translation is CASRALDNSYEQYF.